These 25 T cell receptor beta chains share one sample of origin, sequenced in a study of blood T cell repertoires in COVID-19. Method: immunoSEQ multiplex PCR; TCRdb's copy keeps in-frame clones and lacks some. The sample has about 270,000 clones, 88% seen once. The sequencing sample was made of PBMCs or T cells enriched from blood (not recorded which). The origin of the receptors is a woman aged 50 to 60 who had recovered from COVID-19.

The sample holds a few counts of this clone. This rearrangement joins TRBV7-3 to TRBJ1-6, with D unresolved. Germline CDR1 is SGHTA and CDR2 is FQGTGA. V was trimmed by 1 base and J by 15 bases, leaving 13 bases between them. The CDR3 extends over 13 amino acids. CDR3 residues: CASSLKAADHLHF. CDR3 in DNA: TGTGCCAGCAGCTTAAAGGCGGCAGATCACCTCCACTTT.

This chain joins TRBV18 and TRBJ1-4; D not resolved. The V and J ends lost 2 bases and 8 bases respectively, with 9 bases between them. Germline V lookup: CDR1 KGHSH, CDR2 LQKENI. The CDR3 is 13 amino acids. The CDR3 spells CASSPGGNEKLFF. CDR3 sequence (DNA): TGTGCCAGCTCACCAGGAGGGAACGAAAAACTGTTTTTT.

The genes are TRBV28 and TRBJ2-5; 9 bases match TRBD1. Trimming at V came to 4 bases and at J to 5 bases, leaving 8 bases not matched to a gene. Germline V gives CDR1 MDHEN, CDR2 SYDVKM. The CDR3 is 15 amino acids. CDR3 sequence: CASSSGTGTVETQYF. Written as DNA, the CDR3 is TGTGCCAGCAGTTCCGGGACAGGGACGGTGGAGACCCAGTACTTC. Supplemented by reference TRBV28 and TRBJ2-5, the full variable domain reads DVKVTQSSRYLVKRTGEKVFLECVQDMDHENMFWYRQDPGLGLRLIYFSYDVKMKEKGDIPEGYSVSREKKERFSLILESASTNQTSMYLCASSSGTGTVETQYFGPGTRLLVL.

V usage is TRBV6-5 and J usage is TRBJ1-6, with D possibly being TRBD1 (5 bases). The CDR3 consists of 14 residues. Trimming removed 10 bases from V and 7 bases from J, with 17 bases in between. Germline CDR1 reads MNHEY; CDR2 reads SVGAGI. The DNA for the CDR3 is TGTGCCACCGGCCCCTTAGCAGGGAATTCACCCCTCCACTTT. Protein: CATGPLAGNSPLHF.

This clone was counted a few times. CDR3 sequence reads: CASSTQTGSIYEQYF. CDR3 nucleotides: TGTGCCAGCAGCACCCAGACAGGGAGTATCTACGAGCAGTACTTC. The V gene is TRBV7-2, the J gene TRBJ2-7; 7 bases are shared with TRBD1. This CDR3 is 15 amino acids long. Per germline, CDR1 SGHTA and CDR2 FQGNSA. V dropped 5 bases and J dropped 3; count of bases not matched to a gene: 10.

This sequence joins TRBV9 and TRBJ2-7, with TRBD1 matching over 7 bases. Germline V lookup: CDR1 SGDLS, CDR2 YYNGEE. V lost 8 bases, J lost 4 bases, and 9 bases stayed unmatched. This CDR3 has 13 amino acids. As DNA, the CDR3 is TGTGCCAGTCCCGGACAGGACCCGTACGAGCAGTACTTC. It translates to CASPGQDPYEQYF.

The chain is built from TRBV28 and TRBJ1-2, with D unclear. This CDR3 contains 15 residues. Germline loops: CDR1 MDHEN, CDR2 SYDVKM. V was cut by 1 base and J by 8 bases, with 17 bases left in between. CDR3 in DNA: TGTGCCAGCAGTTTATATCTCGGGGAAGTGGACGGCTACACCTTC. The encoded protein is CASSLYLGEVDGYTF.

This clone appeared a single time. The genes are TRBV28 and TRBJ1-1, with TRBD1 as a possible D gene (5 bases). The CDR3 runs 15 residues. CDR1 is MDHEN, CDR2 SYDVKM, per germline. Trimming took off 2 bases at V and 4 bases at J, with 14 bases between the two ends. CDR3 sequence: CASSLHGQGRTEAFF. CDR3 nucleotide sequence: TGTGCCAGCAGTTTACATGGCCAGGGCCGCACTGAAGCTTTCTTT.

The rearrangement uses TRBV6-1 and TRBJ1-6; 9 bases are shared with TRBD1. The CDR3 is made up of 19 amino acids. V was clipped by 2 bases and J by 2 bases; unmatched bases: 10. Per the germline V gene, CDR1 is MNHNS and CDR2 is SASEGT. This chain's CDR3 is CASSELTGGTKAYNSPLHF. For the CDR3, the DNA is TGTGCCAGCAGTGAATTGACAGGGGGTACGAAAGCCTATAATTCACCCCTCCACTTT.

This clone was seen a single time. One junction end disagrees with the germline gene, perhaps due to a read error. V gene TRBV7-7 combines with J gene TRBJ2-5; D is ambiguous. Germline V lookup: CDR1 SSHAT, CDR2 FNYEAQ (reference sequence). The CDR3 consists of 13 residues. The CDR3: CASSLTRQETQYF. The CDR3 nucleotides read TGTGCTAGCAGCTTAACTCGCCAAGAGACCCAGTACTTC.

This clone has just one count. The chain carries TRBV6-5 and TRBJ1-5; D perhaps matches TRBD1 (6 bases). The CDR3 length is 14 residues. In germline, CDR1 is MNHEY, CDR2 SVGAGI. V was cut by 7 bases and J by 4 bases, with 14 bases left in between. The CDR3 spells CASKVNRENQPQHF. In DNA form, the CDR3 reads TGTGCCAGCAAAGTTAACAGGGAAAATCAGCCCCAGCATTTT.

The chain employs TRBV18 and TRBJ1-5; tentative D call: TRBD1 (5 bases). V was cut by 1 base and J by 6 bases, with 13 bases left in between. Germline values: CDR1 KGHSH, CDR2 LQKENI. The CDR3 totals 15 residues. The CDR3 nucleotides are TGTGCCAGCTCACCACTAGGGGATGGAGTTCAGCCCCAGCATTTT. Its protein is CASSPLGDGVQPQHF.

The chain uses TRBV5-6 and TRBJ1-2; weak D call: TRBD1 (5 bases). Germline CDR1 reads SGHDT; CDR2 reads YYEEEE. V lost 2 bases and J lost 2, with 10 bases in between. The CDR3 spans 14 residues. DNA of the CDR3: TGTGCCAGCAGCTTAATCAGGGCAAACTATGGCTACACCTTC. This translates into CASSLIRANYGYTF.

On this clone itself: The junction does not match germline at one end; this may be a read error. In DNA, the CDR3 is TGTGCCAGCAGTCTCGGGAGCTTTAGTTGGTTT. Protein product: CASSLGSFSWF. The chain links TRBV12-3 or TRBV12-4 to TRBJ1-5; D is unclear. The CDR3 has 11 residues.

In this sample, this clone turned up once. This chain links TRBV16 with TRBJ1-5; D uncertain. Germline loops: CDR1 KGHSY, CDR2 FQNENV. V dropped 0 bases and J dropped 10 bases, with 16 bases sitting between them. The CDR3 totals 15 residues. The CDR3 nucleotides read TGTGCCAGCAGCCAATCGGTGGGAGGGATAGGTCCCCAGCATTTT. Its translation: CASSQSVGGIGPQHF.

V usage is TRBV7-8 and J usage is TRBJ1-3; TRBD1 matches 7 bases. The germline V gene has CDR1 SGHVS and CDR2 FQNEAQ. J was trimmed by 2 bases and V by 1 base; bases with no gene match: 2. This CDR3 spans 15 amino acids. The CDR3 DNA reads TGTGCCAGCAGCTTAGGAGGGGGCACTGGAAACACCATATATTTT. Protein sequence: CASSLGGGTGNTIYF.

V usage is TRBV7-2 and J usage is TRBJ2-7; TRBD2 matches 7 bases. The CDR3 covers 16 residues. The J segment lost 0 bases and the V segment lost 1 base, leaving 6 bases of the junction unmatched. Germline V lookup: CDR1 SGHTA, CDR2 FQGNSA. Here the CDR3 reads CASSLGSGGSSYEQYF. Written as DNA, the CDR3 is TGTGCCAGCAGCTTAGGTTCAGGCGGGAGCTCCTACGAGCAGTACTTC.

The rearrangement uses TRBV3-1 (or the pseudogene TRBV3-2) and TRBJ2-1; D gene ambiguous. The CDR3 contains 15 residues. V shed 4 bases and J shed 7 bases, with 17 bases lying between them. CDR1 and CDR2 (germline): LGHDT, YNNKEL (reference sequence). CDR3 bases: TGTGCCAGCAGCCTACGGAAAACAGACCCTAATGAGCAGTTCTTC. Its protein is CASSLRKTDPNEQFF.

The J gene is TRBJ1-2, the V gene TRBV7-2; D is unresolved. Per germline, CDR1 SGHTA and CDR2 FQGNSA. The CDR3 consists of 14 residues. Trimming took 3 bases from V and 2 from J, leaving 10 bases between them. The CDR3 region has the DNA TGTGCCAGCAGCTTTACTTTCGGGAACTATGGCTACACCTTC. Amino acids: CASSFTFGNYGYTF.

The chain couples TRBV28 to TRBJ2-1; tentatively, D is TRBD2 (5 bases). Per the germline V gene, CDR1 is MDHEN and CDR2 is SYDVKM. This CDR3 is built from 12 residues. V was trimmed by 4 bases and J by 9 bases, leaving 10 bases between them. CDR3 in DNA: TGTGCCAGCAGTTCCTCTAGCTCTGAGCAGTTCTTC. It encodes CASSSSSSEQFF.

The CDR3 region is CASSFLGTAYNQPQHF. The CDR3 DNA follows: TGTGCCAGCAGTTTTCTCGGGACAGCCTACAATCAGCCCCAGCATTTT. This rearrangement joins TRBV2 to TRBJ1-5; 7 bases are shared with TRBD1. This CDR3 comprises 16 residues. V shed 5 bases, J shed 3 bases, and the junction held 10 bases outside the gene matches. Looked up from germline, CDR1 is SNHLY and CDR2 is FYNNEI.

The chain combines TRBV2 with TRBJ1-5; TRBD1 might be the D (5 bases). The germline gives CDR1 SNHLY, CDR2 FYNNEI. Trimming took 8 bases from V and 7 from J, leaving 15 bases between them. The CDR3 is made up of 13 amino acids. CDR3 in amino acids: CASGQGERQPQHF. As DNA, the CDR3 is TGTGCCAGCGGGCAAGGGGAACGCCAGCCCCAGCATTTT.

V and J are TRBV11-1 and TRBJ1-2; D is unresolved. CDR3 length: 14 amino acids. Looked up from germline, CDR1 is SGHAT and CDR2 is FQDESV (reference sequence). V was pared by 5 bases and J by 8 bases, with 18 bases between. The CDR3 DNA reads TGTGCCAGCAGCATCCTCTCCGGGGTTAGCGGCTACACCTTC. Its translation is CASSILSGVSGYTF.

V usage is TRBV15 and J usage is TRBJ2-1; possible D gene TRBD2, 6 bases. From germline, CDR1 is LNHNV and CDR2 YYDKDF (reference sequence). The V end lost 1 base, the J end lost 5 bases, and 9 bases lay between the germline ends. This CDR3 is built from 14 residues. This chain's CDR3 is CATSRAGLDNEQFF. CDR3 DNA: TGTGCCACCAGCAGAGCGGGACTCGACAATGAGCAGTTCTTC.

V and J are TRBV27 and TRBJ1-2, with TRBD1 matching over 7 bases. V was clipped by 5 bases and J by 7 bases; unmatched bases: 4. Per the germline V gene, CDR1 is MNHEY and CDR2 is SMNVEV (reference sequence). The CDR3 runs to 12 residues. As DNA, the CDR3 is TGTGCCAGCAGTGACAGGGTTGCTGGCTACACCTTC. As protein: CASSDRVAGYTF.